This section outlines one TCR beta chain sequence together with its context. One Seattle source followed patients from active infection through their disease course. In the source study's methods: It was from reference gene primer amplification that nucleated cell counts were estimated. Profiled with immunoSEQ multiplex PCR; TCRdb holds only in-frame clones, not every one. V and J calls and clone size are given by that table; D and trimming were obtained from the DNA. The sample holds about 210,000 clones; around 85% are singletons and the top ten take 4.5% to 5.5%. The source of the sample is a study of blood T cell repertoires in COVID-19. As for the study in general: Samples came from the United States, Italy and Spain, spanning acute and convalescent COVID-19. PBMCs, B-cell-depleted T cells, or T cells were the source of the cDNA or gDNA that made up the material.

Material: peripheral blood. This clonotype was obtained from a man in his fifties with COVID-19, enrolled during active disease.

The CDR3 protein is CASSSPPKSQETQYF. The DNA of the CDR3 is TGTGCCAGCAGTTCGCCGCCTAAATCCCAAGAGACCCAGTACTTC. The J gene is TRBJ2-5, the V gene TRBV28; D is undetermined. Germline V gives CDR1 MDHEN, CDR2 SYDVKM. V was cut by 4 bases and J by 1 base, with 13 bases left in between. There are 15 residues in the CDR3. Full variable domain (remainder filled in from reference TRBV28 and TRBJ2-5): DVKVTQSSRYLVKRTGEKVFLECVQDMDHENMFWYRQDPGLGLRLIYFSYDVKMKEKGDIPEGYSVSREKKERFSLILESASTNQTSMYLCASSSPPKSQETQYFGPGTRLLVL.